Shown below are 4 T cell receptor beta chains from a single sample sequenced in a study of shared clonotypes between healthy human individuals. The protocol was immunoSEQ multiplex PCR, while the TCRdb copy is restricted to in-frame clones and leaves out a portion. The sample has about a million clones, approximately 76% seen once. The specimen was memory CD4+ T cells sorted from blood. The subset here: CD45RA-negative fraction. The receptor set was obtained from a man between 18 and 29 years old in good health.

In DNA, the CDR3 is TGTGCCAGCAGCTCCAGGACAGGGCGGAATAATTCACCCCTCCACTTT. Translating gives CASSSRTGRNNSPLHF. The chain has TRBV5-8 and TRBJ1-6; TRBD1 matches at 8 bases. This CDR3 is 16 amino acids long. V dropped 3 bases and J dropped 5; count of bases not matched to a gene: 7. Germline loops: CDR1 SGHTS, CDR2 YDEGEE.

The CDR3, as DNA: TGTGCCAGCAGCCCGGAACGGGACACGACCTCGTATGGCTACACCTTC. The encoded protein is CASSPERDTTSYGYTF. The rearrangement joins TRBV5-4 to TRBJ1-2, with a weak D call TRBD1 (6 bases). CDR1 is SGHNT, CDR2 YYREEE, per germline (reference sequence). This CDR3 is 16 amino acids long. Between the trimmed V and J ends, which lost 4 bases and 5 bases, there was a span of 21 bases.

The chain couples TRBV6-5 to TRBJ1-2; 9 bases line up with TRBD1. In germline, CDR1 is MNHEY, CDR2 SVGAGI. V lost 6 bases and J lost 2; bases outside the gene matches: 4. The CDR3 contains 14 residues. The CDR3 nucleotides read TGTGCCAGCAGGGGACAGGGAGAGAACTATGGCTACACCTTC. It codes for CASRGQGENYGYTF.

This clone showed up just a few times. The chain is built from TRBV15 and TRBJ1-5, with unresolved D. CDR1 LNHNV and CDR2 YYDKDF come from the germline V gene (reference sequence). V was pared by 3 bases and J by 1 base, with 10 bases between. This CDR3 contains 15 residues. This CDR3 is CATSSQTRSNQPQHF. Written as DNA, the CDR3 is TGTGCCACCAGCAGTCAGACGCGAAGCAATCAGCCCCAGCATTTT.